This TCR beta chain was obtained from a study of T-cell reconstitution after alpha-beta-depleted transplantation in children. General study points: Expanded clones from the graft, numbering several hundred, reportedly supplied alpha-beta T cells about two months after transplant. Surviving recipient T cells and thymic progenitors underlay high day-60 TCRbeta diversity in some patients.

Unique molecular identifiers tagged the TCRbeta library. Each CDR3 protein gets one entry after TCRdb re-called the PCR reads with MiXCR. The top ten clones hold less than 25% of a sample with roughly 280,000 distinct CDR3 sequences, more than 9% of them seen once. Notes on this clonotype: The antigen is unknown. It may be a read error: a sequence one base away is much more abundant.

The CDR3 is made up of 12 amino acids. Germline values: CDR1 ENHRY, CDR2 SYGVKD. The TCR comes from a male patient between 2 and 15 years old who had a stem cell transplant for chronic granulomatous disease, so the T cells may come from the graft donor. Sequencing was performed on peripheral blood, taken 180 days after TCRalphabeta/CD19-depleted stem cell transplant. The chain is built from TRBV10-3 and TRBJ2-7; D is undetermined. DNA of the CDR3: TGTGCCATCAGTGAGGTGAGCAACGAGCAGTCCTTC. Translation: CAISEVSNEQSF.